These 14 T cell receptor beta chains originate from one sample sequenced in a study of cytomegalovirus exposure and HLA in healthy donors. PCR amplification relied on 60 Vbeta primers (plus 13 Jbeta primers). TCRdb's table, derived via immunoSEQ multiplex PCR, lists solely in-frame clones and lacks some. The sample includes 130,000 to 150,000 clones, 60% to 80% of them seen just once. The specimen was PBMCs. The source of these receptors is a woman aged 40 to 55 in good health and CMV-seropositive.

In its sample, this clone was seen a few times. With a much larger clone just one base away, this may be a read error. The rearrangement joins TRBV5-6 to TRBJ2-3; no definite D call. Between the trimmed V and J ends, which lost 4 bases and 2 bases, there was a span of 2 bases. Germline-derived CDR1 and CDR2 are SGHDT and YYEEEE. This CDR3 contains 11 residues. The CDR3 DNA is TGTGCCAGCAGCCTCACAGATACGCAGTATTTT. It specifies CASSLTDTQYF. Filled out from reference TRBV5-6 and TRBJ2-3, the complete variable domain reads DAGVTQSPTHLIKTRGQQVTLRCSPKSGHDTVSWYQQALGQGPQFIFQYYEEEERQRGNFPDRFSGHQFPNYSSELNVNALLLGDSALYLCASSLTDTQYFGPGTRLTVL.

V gene TRBV7-3 combines with J gene TRBJ2-2, with D possibly TRBD2 on 6 matching bases. Germline V lookup: CDR1 SGHTA, CDR2 FQGTGA. The length of the CDR3 is 14 residues. With 4 bases removed from V and 4 bases from J, the gap between germline ends came to 10 bases. CDR3 sequence (DNA): TGTGCCAGCAGCTCACTAGCTATCACCGGGGAGCTGTTTTTT. Translated, it gives CASSSLAITGELFF.

The CDR3 loop is CSVLNRGITDTQYF. The CDR3 bases are TGCAGCGTACTCAACAGGGGCATTACAGATACGCAGTATTTT. The rearrangement uses TRBV29-1 and TRBJ2-3; TRBD1 agrees at 7 bases. Trimming at V came to 6 bases and at J to 3 bases, leaving 9 bases not matched to a gene. CDR3 length: 14 amino acids. CDR1 and CDR2 (germline): SQVTM, ANQGSEA.

The V and J genes are TRBV11-2 and TRBJ2-1; maybe TRBD2 (5 bases). The V and J ends lost 3 bases and 6 bases respectively, with 9 bases between them. The CDR3 is 13 amino acids. From germline, CDR1 is SGHAT and CDR2 FQNNGV. CDR3 sequence reads: CASSLDRGNEQFF. The CDR3 DNA reads as TGTGCCAGCAGCTTGGACCGGGGCAATGAGCAGTTCTTC.

This chain connects TRBV5-1 to TRBJ1-1; 7 nucleotides agree with TRBD1. V lost 0 bases, J lost 6 bases, and 2 bases stayed unmatched. The CDR3 spans 13 residues. The V gene's germline CDR1 is SGHRS and CDR2 YFSETQ. CDR3 sequence: CASSLEQGPEAFF. CDR3 bases: TGCGCCAGCAGCTTGGAACAGGGGCCTGAAGCTTTCTTT.

On this clone itself: Since the CDR3 does not end with the conserved phenylalanine or tryptophan, this likely comes from a read error. DNA of the CDR3: TGTGCCAGCAGAGCTCCCGGGAACTACGGCTACACCCTC. Its translation: CASRAPGNYGYTL. This rearrangement joins TRBV6-5 to TRBJ1-2; D remains unclear. Germline V gene data show CDR1 as MNHEY and CDR2 as SVGAGI. The CDR3 runs to 13 residues.

The chain is built from TRBV6-6 and TRBJ2-7, with D possibly being TRBD1 (6 bases). Germline values: CDR1 MNHNY, CDR2 SVGAGI (reference sequence). This CDR3 comprises 14 residues. The V end lost 5 bases, the J end lost 3 bases, and 14 bases lay between the germline ends. CDR3: CASSKTTGFYEQYF. CDR3 coding DNA: TGTGCCAGCAGTAAAACTACAGGGTTCTACGAGCAGTACTTC.

This chain joins TRBV6-4 and TRBJ1-5; no definite D call. The V gene's germline CDR1 is MRHNA and CDR2 SNTAGT. V lost 7 bases and J lost 5, with 3 bases in between. The CDR3 loop spans 10 amino acids. The CDR3 DNA reads TGTGCCAGCAACTATCAGCCCCAGCATTTT. Amino acids: CASNYQPQHF.

The rearrangement uses TRBV7-3 and TRBJ2-3, with 10 nucleotides matching TRBD2. J gave up 8 bases and V 5 bases, and 16 bases lay outside the gene matches. CDR1 and CDR2 (germline): SGHTA, FQGTGA. CDR3 length: 17 amino acids. The CDR3 DNA sequence: TGTGCCAGCAGCCCCCGGGTAGCGGGGGGTACCAGTGGTACGCAGTATTTT. Translating it yields CASSPRVAGGTSGTQYF. The full variable domain, its missing parts supplied by reference TRBV7-3 and TRBJ2-3, is GAGVSQTPSNKVTEKGKYVELRCDPISGHTALYWYRQSLGQGPEFLIYFQGTGAADDSGLPNDRFFAVRPEGSVSTLKIQRTERGDSAVYLCASSPRVAGGTSGTQYFGPGTRLTVL.

This chain joins TRBV18 and TRBJ2-1, with D perhaps matching TRBD2 (5 bases). The CDR3 spans 15 residues. CDR1 and CDR2 (germline): KGHSH, LQKENI. Trimming took off 3 bases at V and 1 base at J, with 10 bases between the two ends. The CDR3 coding sequence is TGTGCCAGCTCACCGGCGAGGGTGTCCTACAATGAGCAGTTCTTC. Encoded protein: CASSPARVSYNEQFF.

The chain joins TRBV7-2 to TRBJ2-2, with 9 nucleotides matching TRBD2. Germline V gene sequence: CDR1 SGHTA, CDR2 FQGNSA. V shed 0 bases, J shed 6 bases, and the junction held 8 bases outside the gene matches. The CDR3 totals 17 residues. The CDR3 here is CASSLAKFAGGPGELFF. The CDR3 bases are TGTGCCAGCAGCTTAGCCAAATTCGCGGGGGGGCCCGGGGAGCTGTTTTTT.

The gene calls are TRBV19 and TRBJ1-5; no reliable D call. The V end lost 7 bases, the J end lost 1 base, and 14 bases lay between the germline ends. Looked up from germline, CDR1 is LNHDA and CDR2 is SQIVND (reference sequence). The CDR3 runs to 15 residues. CDR3 sequence (DNA): TGTGCCAGTACCTCCGGACTGGTAAGCAATCAGCCCCAGCATTTT. Its translation: CASTSGLVSNQPQHF.

This clone was counted a single time. V gene TRBV6-1 combines with J gene TRBJ1-6, with D hard to call. This CDR3 has 12 residues. In germline, CDR1 is MNHNS, CDR2 SASEGT. Trimming stripped 4 bases from V and 10 bases from J, with 8 bases between. The CDR3 coding sequence is TGTGCCAGCAGTGTCTCGGTATCACCCCTCCACTTT. It yields the protein CASSVSVSPLHF.

The chain carries TRBV14 and TRBJ1-2, with 11 bases identical to TRBD1. Germline trimming cut 4 bases from V and 8 bases from J; bases unmatched to any gene: 12. The CDR3 sequence is 16 residues long. CDR1 SGHDN and CDR2 FVKESK come from the germline V gene. The CDR3 DNA follows: TGTGCCAGCAGCCCAGACGGGACAGGGGGGCGACCGGGCTACACCTTC. Protein: CASSPDGTGGRPGYTF.